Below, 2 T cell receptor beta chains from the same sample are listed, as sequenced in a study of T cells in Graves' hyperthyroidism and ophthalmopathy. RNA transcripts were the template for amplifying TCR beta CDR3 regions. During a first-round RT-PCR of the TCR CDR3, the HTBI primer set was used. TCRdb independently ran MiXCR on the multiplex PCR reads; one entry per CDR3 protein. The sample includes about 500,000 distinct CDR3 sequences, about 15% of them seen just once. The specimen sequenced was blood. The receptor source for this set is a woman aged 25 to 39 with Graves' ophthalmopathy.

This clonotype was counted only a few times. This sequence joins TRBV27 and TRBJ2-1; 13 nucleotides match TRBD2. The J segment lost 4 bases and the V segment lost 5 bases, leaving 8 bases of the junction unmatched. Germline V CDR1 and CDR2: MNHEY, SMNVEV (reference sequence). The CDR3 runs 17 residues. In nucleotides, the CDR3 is TGTGCCAGCAGTCGAGGGACTAGCGGGAAGATGTACAATGAGCAGTTCTTC. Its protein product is CASSRGTSGKMYNEQFF.

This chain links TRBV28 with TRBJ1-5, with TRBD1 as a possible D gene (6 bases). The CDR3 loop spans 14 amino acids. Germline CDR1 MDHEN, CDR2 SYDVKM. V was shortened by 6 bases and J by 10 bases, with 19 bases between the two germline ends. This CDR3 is CASSPPGGGQPQHF. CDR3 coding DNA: TGTGCCAGCAGCCCCCCGGGGGGGGGCCAACCCCAGCATTTT.